A selection of T cell receptor beta chains follows, all from one sample in a study of cytomegalovirus exposure and HLA in healthy donors. Profiling relied on immunoSEQ multiplex PCR, and the TCRdb table lists in-frame clones only, not all of them. The record lists tens of thousands of clones, of which the ten most abundant hold over 15%. Sequencing was carried out using PBMCs. The receptors shown here come from a man in his fifties or sixties in good health and CMV-seropositive. The CDR3 runs from the conserved cysteine through the conserved F or W.

v_gene,j_gene,CDR3aa
TRBV27,TRBJ2-5,CASSIGTSGQETQYF
TRBV30,TRBJ1-1,CAWTNRGSRAFAEAFF
TRBV11-2,TRBJ2-7,CASSLVRFPGLGEQYF
TRBV18,TRBJ1-1,CASRLALGQVGEAFF
TRBV27,TRBJ2-5,CASSDRPTRETQYF
TRBV4-2,TRBJ1-1,CASRKEGHIRTEAFF
TRBV9,TRBJ2-1,CASSVGLAGANEQFF
TRBV4-3,TRBJ2-2,CASSQGTLAGAGELFF
TRBV27,TRBJ2-3,CASNRPTSGRADTQYF
TRBV15,TRBJ2-1,CATSREASGRGDEQFF
TRBV4-3,TRBJ1-2,CASSPWDRDDYGYTF
TRBV7-2,TRBJ1-1,CASSPRTGDTEAFF
TRBV18,TRBJ1-4,CASSQGGDEKLFF
TRBV6-1,TRBJ2-7,CASDYPRGQYF
TRBV7-3,TRBJ2-1,CASSLESGQHNEQFF
TRBV7-2,TRBJ1-5,CASSLGAGREQPQHF
TRBV10-3,TRBJ1-5,CAISGDRYQPQHF
TRBV29-1,TRBJ2-7,CSVRTGGHYEQYF
TRBV7-9,TRBJ1-1,CASSPQGGVGTEAFF
TRBV5-4,TRBJ2-6,CASSLPPGRANSGANVLTF
TRBV9,TRBJ2-2,CASSKRSPGELFF
TRBV4-1,TRBJ2-4,CASSQPGVGGAKNIQYF
TRBV7-2,TRBJ2-7,CASSSDNYEQYF
TRBV30,TRBJ2-5,CAWSVSGGRETQYF
TRBV6-6,TRBJ2-1,CASSYRTGGLNEQFF
TRBV5-4,TRBJ1-1,CASSPEGNTEAFF
TRBV6-1,TRBJ1-1,CASSDPTGGTWVNTEAFF
TRBV5-4,TRBJ2-1,CASSLDWRDNEQFF
TRBV7-2,TRBJ2-7,CASSSLDSVNEQYF
TRBV2,TRBJ2-3,CASSALAGTDTQYF
TRBV11-3,TRBJ1-4,CASSDLQGTNEKLFF